The 11 T cell receptor beta chains below all came from one sample that was sequenced in a study of CD8 T cells in ankylosing spondylitis. TCRdb called the 5' RACE reads again in MiXCR, with one record for every CDR3 protein. The top ten hold around a third of the sample, which has some 240,000 distinct CDR3 sequences, over 15% seen once. Sequencing used blood, either unsorted or a sorted T cell fraction (not recorded which). Receptors were obtained from a male donor with ankylosing spondylitis or in good health (not recorded which).

The rearrangement links TRBV13 to TRBJ2-2; a possible D gene is TRBD2 (5 bases). CDR3 length: 15 residues. Trimming removed 5 bases at V and 1 base at J, with 11 bases between. Germline-derived CDR1 and CDR2 are PRHDT and FYEKMQ (reference sequence). CDR3 loop: CASSDELENTGELFF. The CDR3 nucleotides read TGTGCCAGCAGCGACGAACTAGAGAACACCGGGGAGCTGTTTTTT.

This clonotype was found a few times. The gene calls are TRBV9 and TRBJ2-6; D is unresolved. Germline V gene lookup returns CDR1 SGDLS and CDR2 YYNGEE. CDR3 length: 15 amino acids. Deletions cut 0 bases from V and 0 bases from J, with 4 bases between. Here the CDR3 DNA reads TGTGCCAGCAGCGTAGAATCCTCTGGGGCCAACGTCCTGACTTTC. Translated: CASSVESSGANVLTF.

The chain uses TRBV28 and TRBJ2-7, with D perhaps matching TRBD2 (5 bases). V was pared by 1 base and J by 4 bases, with 11 bases between. The germline gives CDR1 MDHEN, CDR2 SYDVKM. The CDR3 contains 14 residues. The CDR3 loop reads CASSLSGLGYEQYF. The CDR3 DNA is TGTGCCAGCAGTTTATCTGGACTGGGATACGAGCAGTACTTC.

The chain is built from TRBV7-9 and TRBJ2-5; D not resolved. Germline V lookup: CDR1 SEHNR, CDR2 FQNEAQ (reference sequence). The CDR3 spans 16 residues. V dropped 5 bases and J dropped 1 base, with 17 bases sitting between them. The CDR3 region is CASSRVPVTLQETQYF. The CDR3 DNA follows: TGTGCCAGCAGCAGGGTCCCGGTTACTCTCCAAGAGACCCAGTACTTC.

The chain carries TRBV9 and TRBJ2-1; no reliable D call. Germline CDR1 is SGDLS and CDR2 is YYNGEE. The V and J ends lost 7 bases and 3 bases respectively, with 14 bases between them. The CDR3 sequence is 14 residues long. The CDR3 DNA follows: TGTGCCAGCTCGGTAGGACGGAACTACAATGAGCAGTTCTTC. This sequence encodes CASSVGRNYNEQFF.

The chain recombines TRBV29-1 with TRBJ2-3; TRBD2 might be the D (6 bases). Germline CDR1 is SQVTM and CDR2 is ANQGSEA. This CDR3 spans 16 amino acids. V lost 6 bases, J lost 4 bases, and 23 bases lay in between. CDR3 coding DNA: TGCAGCGTCGTAGAACGGGAGTCCCTTGGTCCAGATACGCAGTATTTT. Its translation is CSVVERESLGPDTQYF.

The rearrangement uses TRBV12-3 or TRBV12-4 and TRBJ2-4; 12 bases match TRBD2. The V segment lost 5 bases and the J segment 0 bases; nucleotides outside the gene matches: 8. The CDR3 consists of 18 residues. CDR3 DNA sequence: TGTGCCAGCAGTCCGACTAGCGGGAGAGAGCTAGCCAAAAACATTCAGTACTTC. This gives the protein CASSPTSGRELAKNIQYF.

The J gene is TRBJ2-1, the V gene TRBV4-1; TRBD2 aligns across 8 bases. Germline V gene lookup returns CDR1 MGHRA and CDR2 YSYEKL. The V and J ends lost 9 bases and 8 bases, in that order; junction bases with no gene match: 12. This CDR3 contains 14 residues. The CDR3 nucleotides read TGCGCCAGTGGGACTAGATCCACGCCCCATGAGCAGTTCTTC. It codes for CASGTRSTPHEQFF.

The rearrangement uses TRBV27 and TRBJ2-1, with unresolved D. Germline CDR1 MNHEY, CDR2 SMNVEV (reference sequence). V was clipped by 2 bases and J by 8 bases, with 10 bases between them. This CDR3 is 13 amino acids long. The CDR3 DNA is TGTGCCAGCAGTTTACCCGCTGGAGATGAGCAGTTCTTC. Translation: CASSLPAGDEQFF.

This clonotype showed up just a few times. This chain connects TRBV7-9 to TRBJ2-5; D is undetermined. This CDR3 spans 14 amino acids. V gave up 3 bases and J gave up 1 base, with 9 bases separating them. Germline V gene lookup returns CDR1 SEHNR and CDR2 FQNEAQ (reference sequence). CDR3 sequence: CASSFFDSQETQYF. Here the CDR3 DNA reads TGTGCCAGCAGCTTTTTTGATAGCCAAGAGACCCAGTACTTC.

This clonotype was detected only a few times. This rearrangement joins TRBV27 to TRBJ2-1; TRBD2 matches at 8 bases. Germline CDR1 is MNHEY and CDR2 is SMNVEV (reference sequence). V dropped 5 bases and J dropped 3; count of bases not matched to a gene: 12. The CDR3 runs 17 residues. As DNA, the CDR3 is TGTGCCAGCAGTGTTTTACTTGCTAGCGGGTTCTACAATGAGCAGTTCTTC. This codes for CASSVLLASGFYNEQFF.